This TCR beta chain was identified during a study of a mutant IDH1 vaccine in newly diagnosed glioma. Study context: Earlier therapy was either radiotherapy, temozolomide, or both, and most got both.

Method: immunoSEQ multiplex PCR; TCRdb's copy keeps in-frame clones and lacks some. The table lists 25,000 to 40,000 clones, over 70% of them singletons. As for this clone: Its specificity is unknown.

The CDR3 runs to 12 residues. In germline, CDR1 is GTSNPN, CDR2 SVGIG (reference sequence). V was pared by 1 base and J by 11 bases, with 11 bases between. Time point defined: week 35, safety follow-up. In the vaccine, a single dose held 300 ug of the mutant IDH1 20-mer peptide, along with topical imiquimod. This specimen consisted of PBMCs, obtained from a glioma patient whose treatment included an IDH1 peptide vaccine. This clonotype originated in a woman younger than 45 with glioma. Some clones in this sample may be carry-over from other donors' samples. This chain connects TRBV30 to TRBJ1-4; unclear D gene. The CDR3 DNA is TGTGCCTGGAGTGATGGGCGGTCTAAACTGTTTTTT. Its translation is CAWSDGRSKLFF.